Here is one T cell receptor (beta chain) with its context. These data belong to a study of blood T cell repertoires in COVID-19. The CDR3 consists of 18 residues. Germline CDR1 reads SGDLS; CDR2 reads YYNGEE. V shed 0 bases and J 2 bases; nucleotides not matched to a gene: 10. Per the study methods: Estimation of nucleated cell counts was performed using reference gene primer amplification. Sequencing was performed with immunoSEQ multiplex PCR; in TCRdb, only in-frame clones are kept and a portion is missing. V and J calls plus clone size are reproduced from that table; the DNA served to infer D and trimming. Of about 52,000 clones in the sample, about 82% are singletons; the top ten hold about 26%.

The TCR comes from a woman over 75 with acute or convalescent COVID-19. The specimen sequenced was peripheral blood. V usage is TRBV9 and J usage is TRBJ2-1; 8 positions match TRBD1. In nucleotides, the CDR3 is TGTGCCAGCAGCGTAGGCCCCCGACAGGGGATGACCTACAATGAGCAGTTCTTC. Amino acids: CASSVGPRQGMTYNEQFF.